The 20 T cell receptor beta chains below all came from one sample that was sequenced in a study of T cells in narcolepsy (dated 2018 in TCRdb). The library was obtained by the immunoSEQ multiplex PCR assay. TCRdb retrieved this table from immuneACCESS and kept in-frame rearrangements only. Not all clones are present; in checked studies, unresolved V genes account for under half, and no reason is known for the remainder. The sample table shows about 33,000 clones, and 75% to 90% are seen once. The ten top clones hold under 1.5% of the sample. The sequencing sample was made of CD45RA- memory CD4+ T cells from PBMCs. Per the publication, the cell subset or site label means: memory T cells sorted ex vivo from peripheral blood. These receptors originate from a human donor with narcolepsy.

V gene TRBV5-1 combines with J gene TRBJ2-2, with D tentatively TRBD2 (7 bases). V was pared by 1 base and J by 5 bases, with 12 bases between. There are 15 residues in the CDR3. Germline V gene sequence: CDR1 SGHRS, CDR2 YFSETQ. The CDR3 spells CASSLLAGATGELFF. CDR3 coding DNA: TGCGCCAGCAGCTTGTTGGCGGGGGCGACCGGGGAGCTGTTTTTT.

This clone is a singleton in its sample. V gene TRBV6-5 combines with J gene TRBJ2-7; the D call may be TRBD1 or TRBD2 (6 bases each). Germline CDR1 is MNHEY and CDR2 is SVGAGI. The V gene lost 9 bases and the J gene lost 5 bases, with 20 bases spanning the gap. The CDR3 contains 14 residues. The CDR3 DNA is TGTGCCAGAGACGGGGGCGGAGGTGGCCACGAGCAGTACTTC. Translating it yields CARDGGGGGHEQYF.

This clone was observed a single time. The chain carries TRBV18 and TRBJ2-4; tentatively, D is TRBD1 or TRBD2 (5 bases each). The length of the CDR3 is 15 residues. Germline V gives CDR1 KGHSH, CDR2 LQKENI. Trimming cost V 3 bases and J 7 bases, with 16 bases left between them. The CDR3 DNA reads TGTGCCAGCTCACCTCGGGGCCAAATTGGGAACATTCAGTACTTC. The encoded protein is CASSPRGQIGNIQYF.

This chain links TRBV11-2 with TRBJ1-6; 7 bases align to TRBD1. The CDR3 loop spans 18 amino acids. Germline CDR1 is SGHAT and CDR2 is FQNNGV. V lost 1 base and J lost 0; bases outside the gene matches: 6. The CDR3 DNA reads as TGTGCCAGCAGCTTAGCGCTTCAGGGGGGCTCCTATAATTCACCCCTCCACTTT. Its protein product is CASSLALQGGSYNSPLHF.

J is TRBJ2-5 and V is TRBV7-9; D is possibly TRBD1 (6 bases). The better agreement between TRBJ2-7 and the DNA end casts doubt on the J call. In germline, CDR1 is SEHNR, CDR2 FQNEAQ (reference sequence). This CDR3 contains 14 residues. Here the CDR3 DNA reads TGTGCCAGCATTTGGACAGATCACTCCTACGAGCAGTACTTC. Amino acid sequence: CASIWTDHSYEQYF.

The chain carries TRBV10-2 and TRBJ1-5, with a possible D match to TRBD1 (5 bases). Germline lookup yields CDR1 WSHSY and CDR2 SAAADI. The CDR3 runs to 14 residues. Trimming shortened V by 2 bases and J by 4 bases, and 9 bases separated the two germline ends. The CDR3: CASSEMGVNQPQHF. CDR3 DNA: TGCGCCAGCAGTGAGATGGGGGTAAATCAGCCCCAGCATTTT.

This clone has more than one count but fewer than ten. This chain connects TRBV6-5 to TRBJ2-3, with 7 bases matching TRBD1. The CDR3 covers 15 residues. The ends lost 0 bases at V and 4 bases at J; junction bases unmatched: 4. Germline-derived CDR1 and CDR2 are MNHEY and SVGAGI. The CDR3 here is CASSYSGGPPDTQYF. The CDR3 DNA follows: TGTGCCAGCAGTTACTCAGGGGGCCCTCCAGATACGCAGTATTTT.

V usage is TRBV30 and J usage is TRBJ2-7, with 11 positions matching TRBD2. Germline CDR1 GTSNPN, CDR2 SVGIG (reference sequence). Losses at the gene ends were 3 bases for V and 2 bases for J; bases not matched to a gene: 3. CDR3 size: 14 residues. The CDR3 loop reads CAWRGGLAAYEQYF. CDR3 bases: TGTGCCTGGAGAGGGGGACTAGCGGCCTACGAGCAGTACTTC.

The chain is built from TRBV5-1 and TRBJ2-1, with 9 bases fitting TRBD2. Germline CDR1 SGHRS, CDR2 YFSETQ. The CDR3 is made up of 14 amino acids. V gave up 3 bases and J gave up 9 bases; unmatched junction bases: 7. The CDR3 DNA reads TGCGCCAGCAGCTGGGCTGCGGGGGGGATTGAGCAGTTCTTC. Residues: CASSWAAGGIEQFF.

The rearrangement links TRBV10-3 to TRBJ2-7, with D unclear. This CDR3 region has 12 residues. V was trimmed by 5 bases and J by 2 bases, leaving 7 bases between them. Germline CDR1 is ENHRY and CDR2 is SYGVKD. The CDR3 DNA sequence: TGTGCCATCAGTCGGCAGACCTACGAGCAGTACTTC. Translation gives CAISRQTYEQYF.

The chain carries TRBV7-2 and TRBJ2-4; no reliable D call. The CDR3 is 14 amino acids. V shed 1 base and J shed 0 bases, with 4 bases lying between them. The V gene's germline CDR1 is SGHTA and CDR2 FQGNSA. CDR3 residues: CASSLDLAKNIQYF. Here the CDR3 DNA reads TGTGCCAGCAGCTTAGATTTAGCCAAAAACATTCAGTACTTC.

This rearrangement joins TRBV9 to TRBJ2-5; 9 bases are shared with TRBD2. CDR1 and CDR2 (germline): SGDLS, YYNGEE. This CDR3 has 16 amino acids. Trimming cost V 4 bases and J 3 bases; bases outside gene matches: 10. The DNA of the CDR3 is TGTGCCAGCAGCCAGTCCGCAGGCGGGGGGGAAGAGACCCAGTACTTC. Amino acids: CASSQSAGGGEETQYF. Using reference TRBV9 and TRBJ2-5 for the parts outside the CDR3, the full variable domain is DSGVTQTPKHLITATGQRVTLRCSPRSGDLSVYWYQQSLDQGLQFLIQYYNGEERAKGNILERFSAQQFPDLHSELNLSSLELGDSALYFCASSQSAGGGEETQYFGPGTRLLVL.

CDR3 loop: CASSQLAGGTYNEQFF. In DNA form, the CDR3 reads TGCGCCAGCAGTCAACTAGCAGGAGGGACCTACAATGAGCAGTTCTTC. V is TRBV5-1 and J is TRBJ2-1; D perhaps matches TRBD2 (6 bases). V gave up 5 bases and J gave up 2 bases, with 17 bases separating them. The CDR3 is 16 residues long. Germline V gene sequence: CDR1 SGHRS, CDR2 YFSETQ.

This sequence joins TRBV6-6 and TRBJ1-4, with D tentatively TRBD1 (6 bases). Germline assignment: CDR1 MNHNY and CDR2 SVGAGI (reference sequence). The CDR3 loop spans 13 amino acids. V shed 11 bases and J shed 3 bases, with 13 bases lying between them. CDR3 amino acids: CAVGRTANEKLFF. The DNA of the CDR3 is TGTGCCGTCGGTAGGACAGCTAATGAAAAACTGTTTTTT.

The chain is built from TRBV5-1 and TRBJ1-5; 7 bases map to TRBD1. The CDR3 length is 14 residues. V was clipped by 3 bases and J by 3 bases; unmatched bases: 3. Germline CDR1 reads SGHRS; CDR2 reads YFSETQ. CDR3 region: CASSSGQPNQPQHF. DNA for the CDR3: TGCGCCAGCAGCTCGGGACAGCCCAATCAGCCCCAGCATTTT.

In nucleotides, the CDR3 is TGTGCCTGGAGTAAGGGCTTTAGCACAGATACGCAGTATTTT. Protein product: CAWSKGFSTDTQYF. V gene TRBV30 combines with J gene TRBJ2-3; unclear D gene. This CDR3 comprises 14 residues. Germline values: CDR1 GTSNPN, CDR2 SVGIG (reference sequence). Between the trimmed V and J ends, which lost 2 bases and 0 bases, there was a span of 9 bases.

The CDR3 DNA is TGTGCCAGCAGCCAACGGACTAGCGGGAACAACGTTGGTTTCTCCGGGGAGCTGTTTTTT. As protein: CASSQRTSGNNVGFSGELFF. J is TRBJ2-2 and V is TRBV4-2; 12 bases are shared with TRBD2. CDR1 is LGHNA, CDR2 YNFKEQ, per germline. The CDR3 sequence is 20 residues long. V shed 2 bases and J 6 bases; nucleotides not matched to a gene: 16.

This clone came up once. The chain couples TRBV7-7 to TRBJ1-1; D might be TRBD1 (5 bases). Looked up from germline, CDR1 is SSHAT and CDR2 is FNYEAQ (reference sequence). The V and J ends lost 3 bases and 1 base respectively, with 6 bases between them. The CDR3 runs 13 residues. The CDR3 sequence is CASSFGGNTEAFF. CDR3 coding DNA: TGTGCCAGCAGCTTTGGGGGGAACACTGAAGCTTTCTTT.

The chain recombines TRBV28 with TRBJ2-7; 9 positions agree with TRBD2. With V trimmed by 6 bases and J by 6 bases, 6 bases remained unmatched. Germline V lookup: CDR1 MDHEN, CDR2 SYDVKM. CDR3 size: 13 residues. The CDR3 sequence is CASSRGGAVEQYF. CDR3 DNA sequence: TGTGCCAGCAGCCGCGGGGGGGCGGTCGAGCAGTACTTC.

The V and J genes are TRBV21-1 and TRBJ1-5; no check of the table's D call, TRBD1, against the DNA was made. TRBV21-1 has pseudogene status. The CDR3 is 14 amino acids. Written as DNA, the CDR3 is TGTGCCAGCACCCTAGGGGTCGGCAATCAGCCCCAGCATTTT. Its translation: CASTLGVGNQPQHF.